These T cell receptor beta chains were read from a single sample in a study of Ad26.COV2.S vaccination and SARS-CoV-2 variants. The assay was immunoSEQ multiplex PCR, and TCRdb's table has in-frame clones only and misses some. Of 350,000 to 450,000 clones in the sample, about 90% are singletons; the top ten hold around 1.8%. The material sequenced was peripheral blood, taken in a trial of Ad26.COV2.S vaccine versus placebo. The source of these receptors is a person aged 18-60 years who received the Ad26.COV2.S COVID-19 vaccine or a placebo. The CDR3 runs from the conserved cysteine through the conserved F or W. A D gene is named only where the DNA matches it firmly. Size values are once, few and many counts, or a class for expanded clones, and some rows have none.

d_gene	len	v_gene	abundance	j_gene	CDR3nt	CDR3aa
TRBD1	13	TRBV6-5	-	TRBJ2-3	TGTGCCAGCAGTAGGACAGGGTGGGATACGCAGTATTTT	CASSRTGWDTQYF
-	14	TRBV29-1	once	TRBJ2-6	TGCAGCGTTGAATCCCACTCTGGGGCCAACGTCCTGACTTTC	CSVESHSGANVLTF
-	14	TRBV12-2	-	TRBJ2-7	TGTGCAAGTCGCTTTTGGACAGGGGCCCACGAGCAGTACTTC	CASRFWTGAHEQYF
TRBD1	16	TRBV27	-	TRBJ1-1	TGTGCCAGCATCGGGACAGGGGGACGAATGAACACTGAAGCTTTCTTT	CASIGTGGRMNTEAFF
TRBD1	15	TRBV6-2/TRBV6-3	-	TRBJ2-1	TGTGCCAGCAGTTTACAGGGGCCAACCTACAATGAGCAGTTCTTC	CASSLQGPTYNEQFF
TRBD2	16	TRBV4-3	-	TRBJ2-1	TGCGCCAGCAGCCAAGAAGCGGGGAGCTCCTACAATGAGCAGTTCTTC	CASSQEAGSSYNEQFF
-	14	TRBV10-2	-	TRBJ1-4	TGCGCCAGCAGTTTCGAGTCAACTAATGAAAAACTGTTTTTT	CASSFESTNEKLFF
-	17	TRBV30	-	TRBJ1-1	TGTGCCTGGAGTGGAGGACTCCAGGTTCTAATGAACACTGAAGCTTTCTTT	CAWSGGLQVLMNTEAFF
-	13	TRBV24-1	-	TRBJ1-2	TGTGCCACCAGTGAGAGTACTAACTATGGCTACACCTTC	CATSESTNYGYTF
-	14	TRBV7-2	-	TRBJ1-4	TGTGCCAGCAGCTTAGTTTTCGGGGCCGAAAAACTGTTTTTT	CASSLVFGAEKLFF
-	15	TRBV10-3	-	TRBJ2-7	TGTGCCATCAGCGAAACAGGTCAACCGGTTTTCGAGCAGTACTTC	CAISETGQPVFEQYF
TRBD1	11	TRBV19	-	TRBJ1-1	TGTGCTTCACAGGGGGCGACTGAAGCTTTCTTT	CASQGATEAFF
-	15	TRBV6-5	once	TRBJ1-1	TGTGCCAGCAGTTATCTGGCAGGGGTTAACACTGAAGCTTTCTTT	CASSYLAGVNTEAFF
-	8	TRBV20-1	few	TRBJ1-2	TGCAGTGTTCCTGGCTACACCTTC	CSVPGYTF
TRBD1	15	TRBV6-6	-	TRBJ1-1	TGTGCCAGCAGTTATCGGCAGGGGGCAGGCACTGAAGCTTTCTTT	CASSYRQGAGTEAFF
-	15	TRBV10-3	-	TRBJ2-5	TGTGCCATCAGTGACTGGGCTAGTTCCATGGAGACCCAGTACTTC	CAISDWASSMETQYF
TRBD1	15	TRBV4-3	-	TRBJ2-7	TGCGCCAGCAGCCTTGACAGGGGGTTTAACTACGAGCAGTACTTC	CASSLDRGFNYEQYF
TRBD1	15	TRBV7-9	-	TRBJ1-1	TGTGCCAGCAGCTTAGACAGGGGGACGGCCACTGAAGCTTTCTTT	CASSLDRGTATEAFF
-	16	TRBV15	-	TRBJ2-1	TGTGCCACCAGCGGGCCGGGACGTAGTCCCTCGAATGAGCAGTTCTTC	CATSGPGRSPSNEQFF
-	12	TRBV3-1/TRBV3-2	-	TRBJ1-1	TGTGCCAGCAGCCAACTGGGTACTGAAGCTTTCTTT	CASSQLGTEAFF
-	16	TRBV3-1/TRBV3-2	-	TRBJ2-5	TGTGCCAGCAGCCAACACCTCACTGAGTACCAAGAGACCCAGTACTTC	CASSQHLTEYQETQYF
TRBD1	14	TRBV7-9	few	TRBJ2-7	TGTGCCAGCAGCCCGGGACAGGTGAGCTACGAGCAGTACTTC	CASSPGQVSYEQYF
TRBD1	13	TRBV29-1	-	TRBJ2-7	TGCAGCGTTGACGGGCAGGGGGCCGACGAGCAGTACTTC	CSVDGQGADEQYF
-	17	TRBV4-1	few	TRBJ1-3	TGCGCCAGCAGCCGGGGAGGGGTCGTGTCCTCTGGAAACACCATATATTTT	CASSRGGVVSSGNTIYF
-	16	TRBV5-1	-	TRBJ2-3	TGCGCCAGCAGCTTGGATTCGGGGGCCGCGTCAGATACGCAGTATTTT	CASSLDSGAASDTQYF
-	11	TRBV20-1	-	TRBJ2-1	TGCAGTGCTATCGGCTACGGCGAGCAGTTCTTC	CSAIGYGEQFF